This passage covers 4 T cell receptor beta chains from one sample sequenced in a study of cytomegalovirus exposure and HLA in healthy donors. Sequenced by immunoSEQ multiplex PCR; TCRdb stores in-frame clones only, minus some. The sample lists over 120,000 clones, 90% occurring once. Sequenced material: PBMCs. The receptors here all came from a woman aged 25 to 39 in good health and CMV-seropositive.

CDR3 nucleotide sequence: TGTGCCAGCAGCCACTGGAGCTCTGGAAACACCATATATTTT. This translates into CASSHWSSGNTIYF. The genes are TRBV7-9 and TRBJ1-3, with unresolved D. The CDR3 loop spans 14 amino acids. Trimming took off 5 bases at V and 0 bases at J, with 8 bases between the two ends. The germline gives CDR1 SEHNR, CDR2 FQNEAQ (reference sequence).

The chain has TRBV18 and TRBJ2-5; D is uncertain. The CDR3 runs 13 residues. Trimming removed 4 bases from V and 3 bases from J, with 9 bases in between. Germline lookup yields CDR1 KGHSH and CDR2 LQKENI. This CDR3 reads CASSLQPEETQYF. CDR3 coding DNA: TGTGCCAGCTCACTACAGCCGGAAGAGACCCAGTACTTC.

CDR3 DNA sequence: TGTGCCAGTAGTACACTTCCGGGACAGGGCGCAAATTCACCCCTCCACTTT. Encoded protein: CASSTLPGQGANSPLHF. The chain is built from TRBV19 and TRBJ1-6; 9 bases align to TRBD1. V was pared by 4 bases and J by 7 bases, with 11 bases of the junction left unmatched. Germline V CDR1 and CDR2: LNHDA, SQIVND (reference sequence). This CDR3 is 17 amino acids long.

The chain links TRBV4-1 to TRBJ2-3, with D maybe TRBD1 (6 bases). Looked up from germline, CDR1 is MGHRA and CDR2 is YSYEKL. This CDR3 has 15 residues. V lost 6 bases to trimming and J lost 2 bases, with 15 bases between them. CDR3 region: CASRLTGPNTDTQYF. The CDR3 nucleotides read TGCGCCAGCAGGCTTACAGGGCCCAACACAGATACGCAGTATTTT.